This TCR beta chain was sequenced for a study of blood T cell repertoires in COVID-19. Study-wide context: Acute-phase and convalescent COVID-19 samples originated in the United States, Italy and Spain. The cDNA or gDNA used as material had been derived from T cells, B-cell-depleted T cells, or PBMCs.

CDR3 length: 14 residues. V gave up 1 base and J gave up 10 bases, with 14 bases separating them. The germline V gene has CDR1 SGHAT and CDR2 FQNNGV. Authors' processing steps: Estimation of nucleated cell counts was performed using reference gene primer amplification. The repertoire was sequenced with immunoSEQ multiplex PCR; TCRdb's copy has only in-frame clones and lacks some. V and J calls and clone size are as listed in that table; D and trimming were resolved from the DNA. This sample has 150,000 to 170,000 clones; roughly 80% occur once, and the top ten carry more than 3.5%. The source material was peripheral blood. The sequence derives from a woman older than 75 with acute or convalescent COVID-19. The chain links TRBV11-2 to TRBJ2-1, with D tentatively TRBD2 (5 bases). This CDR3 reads CASSLVLRGLEQFF. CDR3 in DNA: TGTGCCAGCAGCTTAGTTTTACGGGGTCTGGAGCAGTTCTTC.